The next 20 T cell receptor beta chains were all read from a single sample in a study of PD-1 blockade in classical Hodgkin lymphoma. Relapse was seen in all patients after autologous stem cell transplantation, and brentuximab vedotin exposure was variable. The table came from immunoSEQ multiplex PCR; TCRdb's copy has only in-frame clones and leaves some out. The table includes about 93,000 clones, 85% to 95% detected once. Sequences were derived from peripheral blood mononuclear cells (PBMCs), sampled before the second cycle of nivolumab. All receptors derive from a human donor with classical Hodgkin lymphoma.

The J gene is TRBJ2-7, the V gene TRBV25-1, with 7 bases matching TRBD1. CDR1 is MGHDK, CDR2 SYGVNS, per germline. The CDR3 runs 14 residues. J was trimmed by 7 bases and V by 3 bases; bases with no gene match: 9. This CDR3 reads CASSDVTGWGEQYF. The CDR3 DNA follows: TGTGCCAGCAGTGACGTGACAGGGTGGGGAGAGCAGTACTTC.

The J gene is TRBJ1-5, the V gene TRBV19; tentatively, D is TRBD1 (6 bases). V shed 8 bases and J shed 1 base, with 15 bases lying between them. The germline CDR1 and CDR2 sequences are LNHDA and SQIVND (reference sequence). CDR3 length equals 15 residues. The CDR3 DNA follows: TGTGCCAGTTCCCCGAGGGGGGCGAGCAATCAGCCCCAGCATTTT. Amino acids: CASSPRGASNQPQHF.

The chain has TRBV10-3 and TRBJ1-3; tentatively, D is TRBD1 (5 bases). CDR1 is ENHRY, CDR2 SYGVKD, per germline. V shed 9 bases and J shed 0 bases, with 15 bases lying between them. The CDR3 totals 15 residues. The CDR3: CAMRGSGYSGNTIYF. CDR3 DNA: TGTGCCATGAGGGGATCGGGTTACTCTGGAAACACCATATATTTT.

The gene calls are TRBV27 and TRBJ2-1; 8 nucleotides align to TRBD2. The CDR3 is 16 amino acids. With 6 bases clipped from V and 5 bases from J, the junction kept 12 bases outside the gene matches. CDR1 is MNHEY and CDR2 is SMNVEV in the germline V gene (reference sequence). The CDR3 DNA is TGTGCCAGCAGCCTTTTCGTCGCTAGCGGGCACAATGAGCAGTTCTTC. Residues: CASSLFVASGHNEQFF.

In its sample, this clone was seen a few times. DNA of the CDR3: TGTGCCAGCAGCTTATGGCAGGGTTACGGCTACACCTTC. Translation: CASSLWQGYGYTF. The chain is built from TRBV7-9 and TRBJ1-2; possible D gene TRBD1, 5 bases. Germline V gives CDR1 SEHNR, CDR2 FQNEAQ (reference sequence). The CDR3 is made up of 13 amino acids. Trimming cost V 2 bases and J 8 bases, with 12 bases left between them.

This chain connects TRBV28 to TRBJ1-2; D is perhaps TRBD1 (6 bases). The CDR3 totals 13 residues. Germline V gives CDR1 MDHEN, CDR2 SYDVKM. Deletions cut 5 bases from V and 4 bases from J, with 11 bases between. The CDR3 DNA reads TGTGCCAGCAGTCGACAGGCTATCTATGGCTACACCTTC. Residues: CASSRQAIYGYTF.

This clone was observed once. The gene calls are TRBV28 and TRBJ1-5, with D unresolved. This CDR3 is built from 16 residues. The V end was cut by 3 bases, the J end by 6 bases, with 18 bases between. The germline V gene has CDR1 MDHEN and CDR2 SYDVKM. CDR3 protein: CASSFLAPGRSQPQHF. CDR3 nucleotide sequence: TGTGCCAGCAGTTTTCTCGCCCCCGGTCGGAGTCAGCCCCAGCATTTT.

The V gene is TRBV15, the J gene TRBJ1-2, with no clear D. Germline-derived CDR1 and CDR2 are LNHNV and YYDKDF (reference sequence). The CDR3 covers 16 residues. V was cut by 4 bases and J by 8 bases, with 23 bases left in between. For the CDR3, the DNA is TGTGCCACCAGCACCCCTGAGAGTGGTGGGGTTGGAGGCTACACCTTC. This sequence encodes CATSTPESGGVGGYTF.

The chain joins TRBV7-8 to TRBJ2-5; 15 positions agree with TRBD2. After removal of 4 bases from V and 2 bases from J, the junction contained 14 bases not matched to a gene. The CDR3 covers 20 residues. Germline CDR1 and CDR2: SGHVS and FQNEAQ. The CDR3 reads CASSSDAGLAGGPLQETQYF. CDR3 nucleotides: TGTGCCAGCAGCTCTGACGCCGGACTAGCGGGAGGGCCCCTTCAAGAGACCCAGTACTTC.

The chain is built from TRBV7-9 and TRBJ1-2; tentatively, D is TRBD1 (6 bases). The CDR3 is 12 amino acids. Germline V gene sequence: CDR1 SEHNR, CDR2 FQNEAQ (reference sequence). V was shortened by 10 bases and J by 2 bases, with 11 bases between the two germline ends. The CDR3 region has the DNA TGTGCCATCAATGGACAGAACTATGGCTACACCTTC. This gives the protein CAINGQNYGYTF.

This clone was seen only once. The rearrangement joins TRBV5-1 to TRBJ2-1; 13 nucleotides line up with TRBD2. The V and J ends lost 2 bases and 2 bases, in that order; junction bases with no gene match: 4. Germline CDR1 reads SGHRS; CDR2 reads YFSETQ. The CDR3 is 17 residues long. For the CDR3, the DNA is TGCGCCAGCAGCTTCGGACTAGCGGGAGTCACCTACAATGAGCAGTTCTTC. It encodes CASSFGLAGVTYNEQFF.

In nucleotides, the CDR3 is TGTGCCAGCCACCAATGGTCCGGGGTAGACTCCGATGGCTACACCTTC. Translation gives CASHQWSGVDSDGYTF. The gene calls are TRBV9 and TRBJ1-2; D is unclear. V lost 7 bases to trimming and J lost 6 bases, with 25 bases between them. The CDR3 runs 16 residues. Germline CDR1 SGDLS, CDR2 YYNGEE.

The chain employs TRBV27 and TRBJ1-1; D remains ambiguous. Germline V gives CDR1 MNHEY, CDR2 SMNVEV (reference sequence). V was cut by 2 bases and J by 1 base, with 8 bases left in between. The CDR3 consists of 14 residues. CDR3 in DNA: TGTGCCAGCAGTTTACCTGACAAGAACACTGAAGCTTTCTTT. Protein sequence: CASSLPDKNTEAFF.

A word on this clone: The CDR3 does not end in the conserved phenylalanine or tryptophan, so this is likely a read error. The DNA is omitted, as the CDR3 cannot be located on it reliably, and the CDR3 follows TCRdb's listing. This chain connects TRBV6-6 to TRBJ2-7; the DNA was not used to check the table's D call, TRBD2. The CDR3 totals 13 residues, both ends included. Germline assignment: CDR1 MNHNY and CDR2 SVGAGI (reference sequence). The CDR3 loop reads CASSPAPGLAGGQ.

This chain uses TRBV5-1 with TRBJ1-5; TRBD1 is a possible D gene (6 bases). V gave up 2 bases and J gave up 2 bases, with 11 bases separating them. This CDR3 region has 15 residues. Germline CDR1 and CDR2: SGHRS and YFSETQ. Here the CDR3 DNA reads TGCGCCAGCAGCTTTGAGGGGGGCGGCAATCAGCCCCAGCATTTT. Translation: CASSFEGGGNQPQHF.

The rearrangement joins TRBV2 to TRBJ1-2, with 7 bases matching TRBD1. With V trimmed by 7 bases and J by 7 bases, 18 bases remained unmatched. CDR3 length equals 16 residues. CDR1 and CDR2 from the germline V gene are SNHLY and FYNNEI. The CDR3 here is CASNPSSETGYGGYTF. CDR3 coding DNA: TGTGCCAGCAACCCTTCTTCCGAGACAGGGTACGGTGGCTACACCTTC.

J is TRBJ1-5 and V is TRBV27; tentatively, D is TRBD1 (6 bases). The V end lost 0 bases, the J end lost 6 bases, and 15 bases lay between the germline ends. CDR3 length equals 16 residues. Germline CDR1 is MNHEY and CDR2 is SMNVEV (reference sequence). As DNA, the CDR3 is TGTGCCAGCAGTTTATCGTTCGGGGGGCGCGCTCAGCCCCAGCATTTT. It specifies CASSLSFGGRAQPQHF.

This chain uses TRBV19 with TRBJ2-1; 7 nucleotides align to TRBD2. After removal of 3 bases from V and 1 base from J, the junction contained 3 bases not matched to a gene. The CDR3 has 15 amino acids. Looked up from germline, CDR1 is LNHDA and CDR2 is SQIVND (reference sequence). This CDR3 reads CASSIGAGSYNEQFF. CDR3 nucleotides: TGTGCCAGTAGTATTGGAGCGGGATCCTACAATGAGCAGTTCTTC. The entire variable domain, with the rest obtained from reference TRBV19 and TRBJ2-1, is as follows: DGGITQSPKYLFRKEGQNVTLSCEQNLNHDAMYWYRQDPGQGLRLIYYSQIVNDFQKGDIAEGYSVSREKKESFPLTVTSAQKNPTAFYLCASSIGAGSYNEQFFGPGTRLTVL.

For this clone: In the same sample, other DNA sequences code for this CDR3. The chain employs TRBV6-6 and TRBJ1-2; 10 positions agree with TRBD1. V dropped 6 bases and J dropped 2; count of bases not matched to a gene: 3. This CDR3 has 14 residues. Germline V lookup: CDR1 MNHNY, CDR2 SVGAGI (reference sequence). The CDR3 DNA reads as TGTGCCAGCAGGGGGACAGGGGAGAACTATGGCTACACCTTC. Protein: CASRGTGENYGYTF.

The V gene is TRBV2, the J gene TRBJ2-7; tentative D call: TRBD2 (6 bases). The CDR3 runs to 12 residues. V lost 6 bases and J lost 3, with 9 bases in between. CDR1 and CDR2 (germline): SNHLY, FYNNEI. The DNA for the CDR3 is TGTGCCAGCAGGTCGGGGGTCTACGAGCAGTACTTC. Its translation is CASRSGVYEQYF.